Presented here are 25 T cell receptor beta chains from one specimen sequenced in a study of cytomegalovirus exposure and HLA in healthy donors. The primer mix had 60 Vbeta and 13 Jbeta primers. TCRdb keeps only in-frame clones here, not all; method: immunoSEQ multiplex PCR. The repertoire consists of around 150,000 clones, with around three quarters occurring once and the leading ten covering more than 3.5%. The sequenced material came from PBMCs. The receptors here all came from a man aged 25 to 40 in good health and CMV-seropositive.

The genes are TRBV5-1 and TRBJ2-5; 7 bases agree with TRBD1. The better agreement between TRBJ2-7 and the DNA end casts doubt on the J call. The CDR3 covers 16 residues. The germline gives CDR1 SGHRS, CDR2 YFSETQ. DNA for the CDR3: TGCGCCAGCAGCTTGGCCGCAGGGGGACCAACCTACGAGCAGTACTTC. It codes for CASSLAAGGPTYEQYF.

The V gene is TRBV5-1, the J gene TRBJ1-6; 7 positions agree with TRBD1. Unmatched junction bases numbered 5, after V lost 4 bases and J lost 7 bases. Per germline, CDR1 SGHRS and CDR2 YFSETQ. This CDR3 spans 14 amino acids. CDR3: CASSPGTANSPLHF. The CDR3 nucleotides are TGCGCCAGCAGCCCCGGGACAGCCAATTCACCCCTCCACTTT.

The J gene is TRBJ2-2, the V gene TRBV7-2; perhaps TRBD2 as D (6 bases). Germline V CDR1 and CDR2: SGHTA, FQGNSA. Trimming left V 5 bases short and J 4 bases short, with 14 bases between. The CDR3 runs 15 residues. The CDR3 region has the DNA TGTGCCAGCAGCCCCTGGGCTAGCGTCACCGGGGAGCTGTTTTTT. This encodes CASSPWASVTGELFF. The entire variable domain, with the rest obtained from reference TRBV7-2 and TRBJ2-2, is as follows: GAGVSQSPSNKVTEKGKDVELRCDPISGHTALYWYRQSLGQGLEFLIYFQGNSAPDKSGLPSDRFSAERTGGSVSTLTIQRTQQEDSAVYLCASSPWASVTGELFFGEGSRLTVL.

This clone was detected once. The V gene is TRBV28, the J gene TRBJ2-1, with D possibly TRBD2 on 5 matching bases. There are 19 residues in the CDR3. Trimming removed 6 bases from V and 6 bases from J, with 30 bases in between. CDR1 and CDR2 from the germline V gene are MDHEN and SYDVKM. CDR3 residues: CASSPAGYRERRRRNEQFF. DNA of the CDR3: TGTGCCAGCAGCCCTGCCGGATATAGGGAGAGAAGGCGGCGCAATGAGCAGTTCTTC.

The J gene is TRBJ1-5, the V gene TRBV10-3, with D possibly matching TRBD1 (5 bases). The CDR3 runs to 16 residues. Trimming cost V 0 bases and J 0 bases, with 9 bases left between them. Looked up from germline, CDR1 is ENHRY and CDR2 is SYGVKD. The CDR3, as DNA: TGTGCCATCAGTGAGTCGGGGCCTGATAGCAATCAGCCCCAGCATTTT. Its protein product is CAISESGPDSNQPQHF.

The CDR3, as DNA: TGCGCCAGCAGCTTGGGCGTGGCAGGGGAGGGCGAGCAGTACTTC. It specifies CASSLGVAGEGEQYF. The V gene is TRBV5-1, the J gene TRBJ2-7; D is perhaps TRBD2 (7 bases). V lost 0 bases to trimming and J lost 6 bases, with 16 bases between them. This CDR3 spans 15 amino acids. CDR1 and CDR2 from the germline V gene are SGHRS and YFSETQ.

CDR3 protein: CASSLSSGGTYNEQFF. In DNA, the CDR3 is TGTGCCAGCAGCTTATCTAGCGGGGGGACCTACAATGAGCAGTTCTTC. The chain is built from TRBV7-9 and TRBJ2-1; TRBD2 matches at 11 bases. The CDR3 length is 16 residues. Per the germline V gene, CDR1 is SEHNR and CDR2 is FQNEAQ (reference sequence). J lost 2 bases, V lost 2 bases, and 2 bases had no gene match. Looking up the rest from reference TRBV7-9 and TRBJ2-1 gives the full variable domain: DTGVSQNPRHKITKRGQNVTFRCDPISEHNRLYWYRQTLGQGPEFLTYFQNEAQLEKSRLLSDRFSAERPKGSFSTLEIQRTEQGDSAMYLCASSLSSGGTYNEQFFGPGTRLTVL.

The rearrangement links TRBV28 to TRBJ1-1, with 8 bases identical to TRBD1. The CDR3 is 12 amino acids. V shed 5 bases, J shed 7 bases, and the junction held 3 bases outside the gene matches. The germline CDR1 and CDR2 sequences are MDHEN and SYDVKM. The CDR3 DNA follows: TGTGCCAGCAGTCCGGGGACAGGTGAAGCTTTCTTT. Translating gives CASSPGTGEAFF.

Comment on this clone: The same CDR3 can be traced to other DNA sequences in this sample. The V and J genes are TRBV5-1 and TRBJ2-5; the D gene is possibly TRBD1 (6 bases). The CDR3 contains 14 residues. Trimming cost V 4 bases and J 1 base, with 11 bases left between them. The V gene's germline CDR1 is SGHRS and CDR2 YFSETQ. CDR3 loop: CASSTGTTQETQYF. CDR3 coding DNA: TGCGCCAGCAGCACGGGGACAACCCAAGAGACCCAGTACTTC.

V and J are TRBV11-2 and TRBJ2-7; tentatively, D is TRBD1 (6 bases). CDR3 size: 17 residues. V was cut by 5 bases and J by 3 bases, with 23 bases left in between. Germline V lookup: CDR1 SGHAT, CDR2 FQNNGV. CDR3 amino acids: CASSLGTYPSKDYEQYF. The CDR3 bases are TGTGCCAGCAGCCTGGGGACATATCCTTCCAAAGACTACGAGCAGTACTTC.

The chain employs TRBV5-6 and TRBJ2-7; TRBD1 might be the D (5 bases). Per the germline V gene, CDR1 is SGHDT and CDR2 is YYEEEE. V lost 2 bases, J lost 1 base, and 13 bases lay in between. The CDR3 loop spans 15 amino acids. DNA for the CDR3: TGTGCCAGCAGCTTTCTCCAGACAGTTTCCTACGAGCAGTACTTC. It specifies CASSFLQTVSYEQYF.

This clone was seen once. The chain has TRBV27 and TRBJ2-3; 9 bases match TRBD2. V shed 6 bases, J shed 0 bases, and the junction held 7 bases outside the gene matches. CDR3 length: 16 amino acids. Per germline, CDR1 MNHEY and CDR2 SMNVEV (reference sequence). The CDR3 protein is CASSHGTSSSTDTQYF. CDR3 sequence (DNA): TGTGCCAGCAGCCACGGGACTAGCAGTAGCACAGATACGCAGTATTTT.

The rearrangement links TRBV5-6 to TRBJ2-3, with 7 bases lining up with TRBD2. Losses at the gene ends were 5 bases for V and 0 bases for J; bases not matched to a gene: 6. CDR1 and CDR2 (germline): SGHDT, YYEEEE. The CDR3 has 15 residues. CDR3 region: CASRIGGGSTDTQYF. CDR3 nucleotide sequence: TGTGCCAGCAGAATTGGCGGGGGTAGCACAGATACGCAGTATTTT.

The V gene is TRBV27, the J gene TRBJ1-5, with no clear D. The germline gives CDR1 MNHEY, CDR2 SMNVEV (reference sequence). CDR3 length: 13 amino acids. V was clipped by 5 bases and J by 6 bases, with 11 bases between them. The CDR3 DNA reads TGTGCCAGCAGTGCTGCTAGGTCTCAGCCCCAGCATTTT. Its protein product is CASSAARSQPQHF.

This clone was recorded a few times. J is TRBJ2-7 and V is TRBV12-5, with D perhaps TRBD1 (5 bases). Trimming shortened V by 2 bases and J by 4 bases, and 12 bases separated the two germline ends. CDR3 size: 14 residues. Germline lookup yields CDR1 LGHNT and CDR2 FRNRAP. The CDR3 bases are TGTGCTAGTGGTTTGCAGACAGAAGTATACGAGCAGTACTTC. Protein: CASGLQTEVYEQYF.

About this clone itself: This specimen includes other DNA sequences encoding the same CDR3. The V gene is TRBV11-2, the J gene TRBJ2-5; 8 bases are a match to TRBD1. After removal of 5 bases from V and 4 bases from J, the junction contained 6 bases not matched to a gene. CDR1 and CDR2 (germline): SGHAT, FQNNGV. This CDR3 has 14 amino acids. The CDR3 DNA sequence: TGTGCCAGCAGCCTAGGACAGGGTGGAGAGACCCAGTACTTC. It translates to CASSLGQGGETQYF.

The gene calls are TRBV11-3 and TRBJ2-1; 12 positions match TRBD2. V trimming: 5 bases; J trimming: 7 bases; junction bases outside the gene matches: 9. Germline V gene lookup returns CDR1 SGHNT and CDR2 YENEEA. CDR3 length equals 16 residues. CDR3 sequence reads: CASSAASGGAGNEQFF. The CDR3 DNA follows: TGTGCCAGCAGCGCCGCTAGCGGGGGGGCCGGGAATGAGCAGTTCTTC.

The chain carries TRBV19 and TRBJ2-3; TRBD1 aligns across 7 bases. Germline CDR1 LNHDA, CDR2 SQIVND (reference sequence). The V gene end was trimmed by 5 bases and the J gene end by 3 bases; junction bases not matched to a gene: 5. The CDR3 totals 14 residues. This CDR3 reads CASSPHRGTDTQYF. DNA of the CDR3: TGTGCCAGTAGTCCCCACAGGGGTACAGATACGCAGTATTTT.

This chain links TRBV28 with TRBJ1-1; no clear D gene. Germline V gene data show CDR1 as MDHEN and CDR2 as SYDVKM. This CDR3 comprises 15 residues. Trimming left V 5 bases short and J 4 bases short, with 17 bases between. CDR3 DNA: TGTGCCAGCAGTATAACTCGAGGTGGTGGCACTGAAGCTTTCTTT. Its protein product is CASSITRGGGTEAFF.

The rearrangement joins TRBV5-1 to TRBJ1-4; possibly TRBD1 for D (5 bases). V shed 4 bases and J shed 3 bases, with 13 bases lying between them. This CDR3 comprises 15 residues. The germline CDR1 and CDR2 sequences are SGHRS and YFSETQ. The CDR3 protein is CASSPSGGSNEKLFF. For the CDR3, the DNA is TGCGCCAGCAGCCCCTCGGGGGGATCTAATGAAAAACTGTTTTTT.

This clone was seen just once. The chain is built from TRBV4-3 and TRBJ1-4, with D perhaps TRBD1 (6 bases). The CDR3 sequence is 13 residues long. In germline, CDR1 is LGHNA, CDR2 YSLEER. Deletions cut 0 bases from V and 8 bases from J, with 7 bases between. CDR3 nucleotides: TGCGCCAGCAGCCAAGATCAGGGGGAAAAACTGTTTTTT. It codes for CASSQDQGEKLFF.

This clone was recorded once. The V and J genes are TRBV13 and TRBJ2-7; D is unresolved. V was shortened by 4 bases and J by 1 base, with 2 bases between the two germline ends. The length of the CDR3 is 11 residues. Germline V gene data show CDR1 as PRHDT and CDR2 as FYEKMQ (reference sequence). In DNA form, the CDR3 reads TGTGCCAGCAGCTCTTCCTACGAGCAGTACTTC. Its protein product is CASSSSYEQYF.

The gene calls are TRBV25-1 and TRBJ1-6; 7 bases fit TRBD1. V lost 3 bases and J lost 3; bases outside the gene matches: 2. Germline CDR1 and CDR2: MGHDK and SYGVNS. The CDR3 runs 15 residues. The CDR3 reads CASSERQGYNSPLHF. CDR3 nucleotides: TGTGCCAGCAGTGAGCGACAGGGCTATAATTCACCCCTCCACTTT.

This chain joins TRBV6-1 and TRBJ1-2; no clear D gene. The germline V gene has CDR1 MNHNS and CDR2 SASEGT. The CDR3 loop spans 12 amino acids. V lost 4 bases and J lost 4, with 7 bases in between. The CDR3 sequence is CASSGVIYGYTF. Here the CDR3 DNA reads TGTGCCAGCAGTGGCGTAATCTATGGCTACACCTTC.

The chain combines TRBV7-2 with TRBJ2-7, with D possibly TRBD1 on 5 matching bases. The V and J ends lost 6 bases and 1 base respectively, with 13 bases between them. The germline gives CDR1 SGHTA, CDR2 FQGNSA. This CDR3 is 14 amino acids long. CDR3: CASRWGQESYEQYF. CDR3 bases: TGTGCCAGCAGATGGGGCCAGGAGTCCTACGAGCAGTACTTC.